This T cell receptor beta chain originates from a study of tumor and adjacent non-tumor tissue in lung cancer. About the research overall: On average, productive TCRbeta reads reached some 4.2 million per sample.

The CDR3 spans 14 residues. A remark on this clonotype: Here the CDR3 omits its conserved ending phenylalanine or tryptophan, so a read error is the likely source.

The library came from three nested PCR rounds adapted from ARM-PCR protocols. TCRdb redid the calling of the multiplex PCR reads with MiXCR, one entry per CDR3 protein. The sample includes about 48,000 distinct CDR3 sequences, around 67% of them seen just once. This sample's RNA came from whole unsorted tissue. The normal lung tissue was taken more than 3 cm from the tumor edge. This chain links TRBV12-3 or TRBV12-4 with TRBJ2-5; a weak D match, TRBD2 (5 bases). This TCR was recovered from a woman in her 70s with non-small cell lung cancer. Sequencing used distant non-tumor lung tissue. CDR3 region: CVSSRLMAGETQYI. The CDR3, as DNA: TGTGTCAGCAGCCGCTTAATGGCGGGAGAGACCCAGTACATC.